This TCR beta chain was found in a study of T cells in Graves' hyperthyroidism and ophthalmopathy. Study outcomes and limitations: Ophthalmopathy got predicted by the model a median approximately 6.4 months before its onset.

The germline CDR1 and CDR2 sequences are MDHEN and SYDVKM. Deletions cut 8 bases from V and 7 bases from J, with 18 bases between. This CDR3 is built from 14 residues. This clonotype was counted many times. What it recognizes is unknown. What was amplified from RNA transcripts were TCR beta CDR3 regions. HTBI primers drove first-round RT-PCR of the TCR CDR3. TCRdb passed the multiplex PCR reads through MiXCR, listing each CDR3 protein once. The sample gives about 740,000 distinct CDR3 sequences, 14% of which show up once; roughly a tenth is in the top ten. For the diagnoses, clinical symptoms, serum thyroxine and TRAb, thyroid ultrasound and orbital computed tomography were used.

This sequence joins TRBV28 and TRBJ1-5; a weak D match, TRBD1 (6 bases). The TCR was taken from a woman younger than 35 with Graves' hyperthyroidism. Sample: blood. The CDR3: CASVTGFREQPQHF. The CDR3 DNA sequence: TGTGCCAGCGTAACAGGGTTTCGGGAACAGCCCCAGCATTTT.